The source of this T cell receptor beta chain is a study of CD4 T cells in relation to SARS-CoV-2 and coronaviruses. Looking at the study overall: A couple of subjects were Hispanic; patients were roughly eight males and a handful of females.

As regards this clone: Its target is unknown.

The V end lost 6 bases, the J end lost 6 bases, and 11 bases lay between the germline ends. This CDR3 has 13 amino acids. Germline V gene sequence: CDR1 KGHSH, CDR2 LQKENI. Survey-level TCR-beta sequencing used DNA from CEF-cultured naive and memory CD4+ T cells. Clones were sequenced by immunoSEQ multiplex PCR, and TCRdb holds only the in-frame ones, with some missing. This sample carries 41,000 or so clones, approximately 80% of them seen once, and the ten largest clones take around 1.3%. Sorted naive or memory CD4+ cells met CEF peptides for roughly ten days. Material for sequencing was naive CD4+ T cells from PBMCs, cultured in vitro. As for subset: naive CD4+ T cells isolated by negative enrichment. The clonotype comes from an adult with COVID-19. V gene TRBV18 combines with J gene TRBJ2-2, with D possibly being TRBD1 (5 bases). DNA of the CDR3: TGTGCCAGCTCTCCAGGGCAGCCCGGGGAGCTGTTTTTT. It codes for CASSPGQPGELFF.